This T cell receptor beta chain was found in a study of T-cell reconstitution after alpha-beta-depleted transplantation in children. Study-level findings and limits: Reported findings indicate that, about two months after transplant, alpha-beta T cells came from several hundred expanded clones, which were derived from non-depleted graft cells. Once a year had passed after transplant, T-cell counts and diversity came mostly from newly produced T cells.

This clonotype has only a few counts. Its matching antigen is unknown. Germline V gene lookup returns CDR1 DFQATT and CDR2 SNEGSKA (reference sequence). There are 14 residues in the CDR3. V was clipped by 3 bases and J by 3 bases, with 13 bases between them. TCRbeta library construction was performed incorporating unique molecular identifiers. TCRdb processed the PCR reads anew with MiXCR; each CDR3 protein has one entry. The sample carries around 500,000 distinct CDR3 sequences, 23% recorded once. The TCR originated in a boy under two years old who had a stem cell transplant for acute myeloid leukemia, so the T cells may come from the graft donor. This specimen was PBMCs, mostly from graft donor cells, taken 360 days after TCRalphabeta/CD19-depleted stem cell transplant. V and J are TRBV20-1 and TRBJ2-3, with a possible D match to TRBD1 (5 bases). The CDR3 nucleotides read TGCAGTGCTAGCTCCAGGGTTTTTACAGATACGCAGTATTTT. Translated, it gives CSASSRVFTDTQYF.